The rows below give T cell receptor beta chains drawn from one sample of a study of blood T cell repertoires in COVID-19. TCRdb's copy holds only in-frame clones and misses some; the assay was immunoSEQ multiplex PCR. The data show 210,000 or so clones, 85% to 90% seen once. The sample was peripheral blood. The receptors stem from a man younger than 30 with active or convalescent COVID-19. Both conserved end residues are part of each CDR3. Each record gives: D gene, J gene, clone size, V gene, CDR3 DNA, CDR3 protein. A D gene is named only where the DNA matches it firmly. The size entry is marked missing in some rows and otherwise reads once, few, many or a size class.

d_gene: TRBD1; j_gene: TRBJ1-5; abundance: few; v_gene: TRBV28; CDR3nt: TGTGCCAGCAGTTCCCAGGGGGTTTGGCCCCAGCATTTT; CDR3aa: CASSSQGVWPQHF
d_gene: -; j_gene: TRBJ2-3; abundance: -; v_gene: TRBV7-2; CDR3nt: TGTGCCAGCAGCAACCCATCCGGGGATACGCAGTATTTT; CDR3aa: CASSNPSGDTQYF
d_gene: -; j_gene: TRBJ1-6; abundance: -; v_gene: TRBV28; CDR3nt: TGTGCCACCCTTCAGGGAAATTCACCCCTCCACTTT; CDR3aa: CATLQGNSPLHF
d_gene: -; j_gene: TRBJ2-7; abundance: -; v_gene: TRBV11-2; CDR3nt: TGTGCCAGCAGCTTAGTGGGTAGCGGATTATTTTCCGAGCAGTACTTC; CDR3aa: CASSLVGSGLFSEQYF
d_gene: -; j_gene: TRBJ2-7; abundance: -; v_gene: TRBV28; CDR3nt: TGTGCCAGCAATTCCCCCGACGGGAACAAGCAGTACTTC; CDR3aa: CASNSPDGNKQYF
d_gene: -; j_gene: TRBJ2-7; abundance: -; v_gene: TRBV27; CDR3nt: TGTGCCAGCAGTTTATCGAGTCAGGGGTTGGGAGACGAGCAGTACTTC; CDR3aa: CASSLSSQGLGDEQYF
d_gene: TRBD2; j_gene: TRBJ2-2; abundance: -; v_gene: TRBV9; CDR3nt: TGTGCCAGCAGCGTAGGACTAGCGGCGAACACCGGGGAGCTGTTTTTT; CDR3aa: CASSVGLAANTGELFF
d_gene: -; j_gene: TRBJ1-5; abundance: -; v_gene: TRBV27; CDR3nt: TGTGCCAGCAGCGCCGGAACACAGGCAAGCAAGAATCAGCCCCAGCATTTT; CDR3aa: CASSAGTQASKNQPQHF
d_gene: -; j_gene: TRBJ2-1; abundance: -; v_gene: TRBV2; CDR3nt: TGTGCCAGCAGAGACTCATACAATGAGCAGTTCTTC; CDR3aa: CASRDSYNEQFF
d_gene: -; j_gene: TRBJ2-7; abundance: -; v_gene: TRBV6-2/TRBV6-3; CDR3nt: TGTGCCAGCAGTTACGGCTTCTTGGAGAAATGGTCCTACGAGCAGTACTTC; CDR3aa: CASSYGFLEKWSYEQYF
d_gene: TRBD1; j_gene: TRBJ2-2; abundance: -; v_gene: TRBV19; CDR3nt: TGTGCCAGTAGGACAGGGGTTACCGGGGAGCTGTTTTTT; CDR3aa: CASRTGVTGELFF
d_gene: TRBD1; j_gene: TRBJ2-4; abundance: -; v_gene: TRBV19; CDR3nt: TGTGCCAGTAGTACCCCGGGACAGGGGGCGGGGGTGCGTTCGAACATTCAGTACTTC; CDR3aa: CASSTPGQGAGVRSNIQYF
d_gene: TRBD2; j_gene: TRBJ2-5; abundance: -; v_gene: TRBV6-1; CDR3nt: TGTGCCAGCAGTGCCACCCCTTCGGGCCTAGCGGGAGGGGTGACCCAGTACTTC; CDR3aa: CASSATPSGLAGGVTQYF
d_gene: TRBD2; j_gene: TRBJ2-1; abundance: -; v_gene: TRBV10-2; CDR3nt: TGCGCCAGCAGTGAGTCTGGCGGGGGATACAATGAGCAGTTCTTC; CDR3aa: CASSESGGGYNEQFF
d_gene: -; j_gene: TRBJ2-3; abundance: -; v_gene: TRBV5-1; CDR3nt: TGCGCCAGCAGCTTGGTAAACAGCCAAAGCACAGATACGCAGTATTTT; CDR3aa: CASSLVNSQSTDTQYF
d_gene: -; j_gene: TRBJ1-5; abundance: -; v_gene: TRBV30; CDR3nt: TGTGCCTGGAGTAGGGGACTTGGCCCATATCAGCCCCAGCATTTT; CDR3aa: CAWSRGLGPYQPQHF
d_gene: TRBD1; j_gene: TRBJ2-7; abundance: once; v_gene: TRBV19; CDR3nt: TGTGCCAGTAGCCCGGCCGGGACAGGGGCCTACGAGCAGTACTTC; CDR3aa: CASSPAGTGAYEQYF
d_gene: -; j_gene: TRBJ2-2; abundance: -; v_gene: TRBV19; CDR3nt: TGTGCCAGTAGTATAGTAGCGGCCGGGGAGCTGTTTTTT; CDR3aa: CASSIVAAGELFF
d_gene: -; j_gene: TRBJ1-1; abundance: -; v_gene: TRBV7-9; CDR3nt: TGTGCCAGCAGCTTAGCGACCAGGGCTGAAGCTTTCTTT; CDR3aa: CASSLATRAEAFF
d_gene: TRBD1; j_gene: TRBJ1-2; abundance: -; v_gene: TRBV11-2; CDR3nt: TGTGCCAGCACCACCTCACAGGGGCCCCATGGCTACACCTTC; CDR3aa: CASTTSQGPHGYTF
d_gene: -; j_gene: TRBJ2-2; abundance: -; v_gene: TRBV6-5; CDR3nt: TGTGCCAGCGGGCCGTTAAACACCGGGGAGCTGTTTTTT; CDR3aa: CASGPLNTGELFF
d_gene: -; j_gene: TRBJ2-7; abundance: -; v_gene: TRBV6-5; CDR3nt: TGTGCCAGCAGTTACTTACAGGGAGTCGGCTACGAGCAGTACTTC; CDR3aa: CASSYLQGVGYEQYF
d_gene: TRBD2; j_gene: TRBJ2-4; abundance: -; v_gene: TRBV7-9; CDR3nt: TGTGCCAGCAGCTTTTTGAGCGGGCGGGAGGCCAAAAACATTCAGTACTTC; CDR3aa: CASSFLSGREAKNIQYF
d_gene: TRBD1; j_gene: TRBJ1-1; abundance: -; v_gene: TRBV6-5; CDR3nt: TGTGCCAGCAGTCGGGACAGGGCGAGGGCTTTCTTT; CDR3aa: CASSRDRARAFF
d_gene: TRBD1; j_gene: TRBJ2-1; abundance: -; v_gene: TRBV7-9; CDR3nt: TGTGCCAGCAGCTCCGCCGGGACAGTCAATGAGCAGTTCTTC; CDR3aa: CASSSAGTVNEQFF
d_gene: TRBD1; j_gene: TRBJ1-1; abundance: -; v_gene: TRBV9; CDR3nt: TGTGCCAGCAGCGCCCAGGGGACAGGGAATGGAGCTTTCTTT; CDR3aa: CASSAQGTGNGAFF
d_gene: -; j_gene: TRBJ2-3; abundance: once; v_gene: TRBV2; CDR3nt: TGTGCCAGCAGTCTTTCAGGGAGCACAGATACGCAGTATTTT; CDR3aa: CASSLSGSTDTQYF
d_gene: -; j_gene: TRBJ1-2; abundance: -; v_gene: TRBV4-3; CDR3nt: TGCGCCAGCAGCCACAGGCAGAGAAATGGCTACACCTTC; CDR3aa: CASSHRQRNGYTF
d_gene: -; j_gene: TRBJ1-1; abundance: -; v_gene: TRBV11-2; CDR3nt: TGTGCCAGCAGCTTAGTCCCCGCGGCTGAAGCTTTCTTT; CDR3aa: CASSLVPAAEAFF
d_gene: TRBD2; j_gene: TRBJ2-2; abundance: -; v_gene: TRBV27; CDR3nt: TGTGCCAGCAGTTTCGTCGCGGGAGCGGCCACCGGGGAGCTGTTTTTT; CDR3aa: CASSFVAGAATGELFF
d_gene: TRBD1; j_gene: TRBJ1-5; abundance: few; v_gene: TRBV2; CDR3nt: TGTGCCAGCAGTAAAGGGGCACAGGGGATTCAGCCCCAGCATTTT; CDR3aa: CASSKGAQGIQPQHF
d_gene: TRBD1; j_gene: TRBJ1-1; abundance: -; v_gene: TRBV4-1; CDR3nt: TGCGCCAGCAGCGGACAGGGTGGGTTGGAAGCTTTCTTT; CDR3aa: CASSGQGGLEAFF
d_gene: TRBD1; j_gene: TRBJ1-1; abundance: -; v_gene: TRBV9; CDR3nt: TGTGCCAGCAGCGTAGGACAGGGGGACACTGAAGCTTTCTTT; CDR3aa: CASSVGQGDTEAFF
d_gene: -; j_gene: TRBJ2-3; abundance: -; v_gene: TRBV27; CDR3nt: TGTGCCAGCAGCCCCCAATACCAGGGGTTTGCGCAGTATTTT; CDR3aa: CASSPQYQGFAQYF
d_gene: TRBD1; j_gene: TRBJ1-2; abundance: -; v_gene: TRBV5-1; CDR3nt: TGCGCCAGAGTACCCGGGACAGACTATGGCTACACCTTC; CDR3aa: CARVPGTDYGYTF
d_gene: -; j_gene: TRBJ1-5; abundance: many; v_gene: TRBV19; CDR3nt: TGTGCCAGTAGTACAGGTGATTGGCAGCCCCAGCATTTT; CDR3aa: CASSTGDWQPQHF
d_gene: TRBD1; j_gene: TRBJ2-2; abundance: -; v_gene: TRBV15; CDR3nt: TGTGCCACCGCCCGGGACAGGTCGGACACCGGGGAGCTGTTTTTT; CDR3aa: CATARDRSDTGELFF
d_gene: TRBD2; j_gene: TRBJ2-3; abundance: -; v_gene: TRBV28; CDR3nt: TGTGCCAGCAGTTTATCGGGACTAGCATCAGATACGCAGTATTTT; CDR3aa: CASSLSGLASDTQYF
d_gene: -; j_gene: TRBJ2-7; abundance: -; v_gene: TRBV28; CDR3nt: TGTGCCAGCAGTGTCTCGCAGCACACGACACACTTC; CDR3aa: CASSVSQHTTHF
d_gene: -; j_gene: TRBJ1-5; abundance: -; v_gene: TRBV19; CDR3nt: TGTGCCAGTAGTTACAGGGATCAGCCCCAGCATTTT; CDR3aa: CASSYRDQPQHF
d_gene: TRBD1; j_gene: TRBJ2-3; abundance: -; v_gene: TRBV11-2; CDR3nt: TGTGCCAGCAGCTCAGGGGGAACAGATACGCAGTATTTT; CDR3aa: CASSSGGTDTQYF